The clone carrying this T cell receptor beta chain was detected ten times or more. Time point here: persistent/refractory GD, antithyroid drugs over 5 years with positive TRAb. Scientists built the TCR library using RNA that was extracted from PBMCs. This CDR3 has 15 residues. Germline V gene data show CDR1 as KGHDR and CDR2 as SFDVKD. V was trimmed by 6 bases and J by 5 bases, leaving 18 bases between them. The sample is drawn from a study of regulatory T cells in long-lasting Graves disease. Study background: Patients met the persistent Graves' disease definition after over 5 years of antithyroid drugs with positive TSH receptor antibodies.

Building of the TCR beta libraries involved iRepertoire HTBI primers and Arm-PCR of CDR3 regions. TCRdb reprocessed the multiplex PCR reads via MiXCR and lists one record per CDR3 protein. Seen here are under 450,000 distinct CDR3 sequences, roughly 24% observed once, and the top ten hold under 35%. V usage is TRBV24-1 and J usage is TRBJ2-5; a possible D gene is TRBD2 (7 bases). The receptor was derived from a woman aged 40 to 55 with Graves disease. This sample comprised peripheral blood mononuclear cells (PBMCs), obtained when the disease was refractory, from a patient treated with antithyroid drugs. The CDR3 loop reads CATSSSSRGGETQYF. For the CDR3, the DNA is TGTGCCACCAGTTCGTCCTCCAGGGGAGGGGAGACCCAGTACTTC.